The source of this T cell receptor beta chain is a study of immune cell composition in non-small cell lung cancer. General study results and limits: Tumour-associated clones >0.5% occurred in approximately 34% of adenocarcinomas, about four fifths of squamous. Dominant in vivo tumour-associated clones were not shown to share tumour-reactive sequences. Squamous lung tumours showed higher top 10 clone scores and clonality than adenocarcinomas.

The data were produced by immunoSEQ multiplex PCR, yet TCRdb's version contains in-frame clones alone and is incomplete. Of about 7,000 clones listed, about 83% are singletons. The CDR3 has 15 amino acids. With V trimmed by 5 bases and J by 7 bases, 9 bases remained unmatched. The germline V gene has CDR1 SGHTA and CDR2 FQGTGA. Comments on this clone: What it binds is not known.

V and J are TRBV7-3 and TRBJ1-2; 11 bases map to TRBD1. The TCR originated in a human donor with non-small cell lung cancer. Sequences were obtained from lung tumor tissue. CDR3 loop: CASSRTGTGGSGYTF. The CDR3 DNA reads TGTGCCAGCAGCCGAACCGGGACAGGGGGTTCTGGCTACACCTTC.